Each of the 13 T cell receptor beta chains below was sequenced from the same sample in a study of CD8 T cells in ankylosing spondylitis. TCRdb re-analysed the 5' RACE reads in MiXCR, keeping a single row per CDR3 protein. The sample yields around 210,000 distinct CDR3 sequences, less than 9.5% seen once. Sequencing was performed on blood, either unsorted or a sorted T cell fraction (not recorded which). The receptors were gathered from a female donor with ankylosing spondylitis or in good health (not recorded which).

This clonotype was observed many times. DNA for the CDR3: TGTGCCAGCAGTCCTCGGGACAGGGTCGCCTACGAGCAGTACTTC. Its translation is CASSPRDRVAYEQYF. The V call is TRBV6-1, the J call TRBJ2-7, with TRBD1 matching over 9 bases. The CDR3 covers 15 residues. From germline, CDR1 is MNHNS and CDR2 SASEGT. The V and J ends lost 5 bases and 2 bases, in that order; junction bases with no gene match: 7.

V gene TRBV6-5 combines with J gene TRBJ2-7, with D unresolved. V lost 0 bases, J lost 4 bases, and 10 bases lay in between. Germline CDR1 is MNHEY and CDR2 is SVGAGI. CDR3 length: 14 amino acids. The chain's CDR3 is CASSYSLETYEQYF. DNA of the CDR3: TGTGCCAGCAGTTACTCCCTCGAGACTTACGAGCAGTACTTC.

This clonotype was counted ten times or more. The chain joins TRBV21-1 to TRBJ2-7; the table's D call, TRBD2, has no DNA check behind it. TRBV21-1 represents a pseudogene. The CDR3 loop spans 14 amino acids. DNA for the CDR3: TGTGCCAGCAGCAAAGAGGCGGGTTTGCACGAGCAGTACTTC. This codes for CASSKEAGLHEQYF.

The V and J genes are TRBV20-1 and TRBJ2-5, with 12 bases fitting TRBD2. The CDR3 totals 14 residues. Germline values: CDR1 DFQATT, CDR2 SNEGSKA (reference sequence). V gave up 3 bases and J gave up 4 bases; unmatched junction bases: 3. The CDR3, as DNA: TGCAGTGCTAGCCCGGGACTAGCGGGAGAGACCCAGTACTTC. This encodes CSASPGLAGETQYF.

This clonotype has ten or more counts. CDR3 DNA sequence: TGCGCCAGCAGCCGCGCAGATACGCAGTATTTT. Its protein product is CASSRADTQYF. The chain is built from TRBV5-1 and TRBJ2-3; no definite D call. V shed 4 bases and J shed 4 bases, with 4 bases lying between them. The V gene's germline CDR1 is SGHRS and CDR2 YFSETQ. This CDR3 comprises 11 residues.

The chain couples TRBV11-2 to TRBJ2-1, with TRBD2 matching over 13 bases. CDR1 is SGHAT, CDR2 FQNNGV, per germline. J gave up 0 bases and V 6 bases, and 8 bases lay outside the gene matches. This CDR3 has 18 amino acids. The CDR3: CASSLTSGRVSSYNEQFF. In DNA form, the CDR3 reads TGTGCCAGCAGTCTCACTAGCGGGAGGGTTAGCTCCTACAATGAGCAGTTCTTC.

In its sample, this clonotype was seen many times. The chain joins TRBV20-1 to TRBJ2-5, with D perhaps matching TRBD2 (5 bases). Germline CDR1 is DFQATT and CDR2 is SNEGSKA (reference sequence). Deletions cut 3 bases from V and 3 bases from J, with 5 bases between. The CDR3 runs to 11 residues. CDR3 amino acids: CSARGEETQYF. The CDR3 DNA reads TGCAGTGCTAGGGGAGAAGAGACCCAGTACTTC.

Here the CDR3 DNA reads TGCAGCGGACGACAGGGGGACGAGCAGTACTTC. Its protein is CSGRQGDEQYF. The V and J genes are TRBV29-1 and TRBJ2-7, with 9 bases aligning to TRBD1. Germline CDR1 and CDR2: SQVTM and ANQGSEA. The V and J ends lost 7 bases and 5 bases, in that order; junction bases with no gene match: 3. The CDR3 length is 11 residues.

In this sample, this clonotype turned up many times. V gene TRBV20-1 combines with J gene TRBJ2-5; a weak D match, TRBD2 (6 bases). The V and J ends lost 3 bases and 4 bases respectively, with 12 bases between them. The germline V gene has CDR1 DFQATT and CDR2 SNEGSKA (reference sequence). The CDR3 sequence is 13 residues long. CDR3 protein: CSASPLARETQYF. The CDR3, as DNA: TGCAGTGCTAGTCCGCTAGCGAGAGAGACCCAGTACTTC.

In its sample, this clonotype was seen many times. The chain employs TRBV12-3 or TRBV12-4 and TRBJ2-3, with D unresolved. V was pared by 2 bases and J by 4 bases, with 10 bases between. The CDR3 has 14 residues. The CDR3 region is CASSLRSRADTQYF. CDR3 bases: TGTGCCAGCAGTTTACGGTCGCGCGCAGATACGCAGTATTTT.

This clonotype occurred many times. The rearrangement links TRBV20-1 to TRBJ2-1; 15 positions agree with TRBD2. Germline values: CDR1 DFQATT, CDR2 SNEGSKA (reference sequence). CDR3 length: 17 amino acids. V was clipped by 1 base and J by 10 bases; unmatched bases: 11. The DNA for the CDR3 is TGCAGTGCTAGAGCCGGGACTAGCGGGAGGTGGATATCGGAGCAGTTCTTC. It is translated as CSARAGTSGRWISEQFF.

This clonotype showed up many times. The V and J genes are TRBV4-3 and TRBJ2-1; TRBD2 matches 7 bases. Germline assignment: CDR1 LGHNA and CDR2 YSLEER. With V trimmed by 4 bases and J by 3 bases, 18 bases remained unmatched. CDR3 length: 19 residues. CDR3 in DNA: TGCGCCAGCAGCCCCCCCCGAGTGGTAGCGGGCGGAAACTACAATGAGCAGTTCTTC. This encodes CASSPPRVVAGGNYNEQFF.

This clonotype has a count of ten or more. The rearrangement uses TRBV5-1 and TRBJ1-5; D ambiguous. Germline V gene lookup returns CDR1 SGHRS and CDR2 YFSETQ. The germline V and J ends were trimmed by 0 bases and 4 bases, with 8 bases remaining between them. The CDR3 is 14 residues long. CDR3 nucleotides: TGCGCCAGCAGCTTGGAATTCGGGAATCAGCCCCAGCATTTT. Its protein is CASSLEFGNQPQHF. Drawing the rest from reference TRBV5-1 and TRBJ1-5, the complete variable domain is KAGVTQTPRYLIKTRGQQVTLSCSPISGHRSVSWYQQTPGQGLQFLFEYFSETQRNKGNFPGRFSGRQFSNSRSEMNVSTLELGDSALYLCASSLEFGNQPQHFGDGTRLSIL.